Listed below are T cell receptor beta chains from one sample, sequenced in a study of T cell clones after liver transplantation. The protocol was immunoSEQ multiplex PCR, while the TCRdb copy is restricted to in-frame clones and leaves out a portion. The sample holds 90,000 to 120,000 clones, more than 75% seen once. The source material was CD4+ T cells from blood, sampled before liver transplant. Source of these receptors: a human donor who received a liver transplant. The CDR3 runs from the conserved cysteine through the conserved F or W. Fields, in order: V gene, J gene, CDR3 protein.

TRBV4-1,TRBJ2-7,CASSQDPGGRVYEQYF
TRBV5-8,TRBJ2-7,CASSWRPGTRSYEQYF
TRBV6-5,TRBJ2-1,CAISGQGRLSNEQFF
TRBV9,TRBJ2-7,CASSVDGSYSYEQYF
TRBV18,TRBJ1-2,CASSPGDRGHGYTF
TRBV5-1,TRBJ2-1,CASSLAGANRQGKNEQFF
TRBV5-1,TRBJ2-7,CASSEPTGGYYEQYF
TRBV7-1,TRBJ1-6,CASSSWEWNRFLGERARNNSPLHF
TRBV27,TRBJ2-7,CASSPPPSGSTYEQYF
TRBV5-6,TRBJ2-1,CASSIPTSGLSSNEQFF
TRBV28,TRBJ1-5,CASSPTGSRNQPQHF
TRBV29-1,TRBJ1-5,CSVKAGDQPQHF
TRBV12-5,TRBJ1-5,CASGYESNQPQHF
TRBV25-1,TRBJ2-5,CASSARDRVLETQYF
TRBV5-6,TRBJ2-2,CASSLRAGDGTGELFF
TRBV4-2,TRBJ2-1,CASSQEGSDNEQFF
TRBV27,TRBJ2-7,CASSLKGTGSYEQYF
TRBV7-9,TRBJ1-1,CASSPQGGSTEAFF
TRBV28,TRBJ1-1,CASSLGNTEAFF
TRBV11-1,TRBJ2-2,CASSQGRGTGELFF
TRBV2,TRBJ2-5,CASKEGGGALETQYF
TRBV25-1,TRBJ1-2,CASSHQTGYGYTF
TRBV11-2,TRBJ2-1,CVSSLVGPEQFF
TRBV18,TRBJ2-1,CASSPTIDNEQFF
TRBV5-1,TRBJ2-1,CASSLRGGATNEQFF
TRBV19,TRBJ1-1,CASSTQWGGFSNTEAFF
TRBV9,TRBJ2-7,CASSPVPGGILDEQYF
TRBV6-1,TRBJ1-4,CASSWKGATNEKLFF
TRBV30,TRBJ1-1,CACPKRTRDTEAFF
TRBV7-9,TRBJ1-2,CASSPGEF
TRBV27,TRBJ2-1,CASSTIVRGSYNEQFF
TRBV2,TRBJ1-1,CASSEGVNSHVNTEAFF
TRBV18,TRBJ2-7,CASSPGQAVSYEQYF
TRBV2,TRBJ2-1,CASNLVGAMANEQFF
TRBV5-1,TRBJ2-2,CASELTGATGELFF